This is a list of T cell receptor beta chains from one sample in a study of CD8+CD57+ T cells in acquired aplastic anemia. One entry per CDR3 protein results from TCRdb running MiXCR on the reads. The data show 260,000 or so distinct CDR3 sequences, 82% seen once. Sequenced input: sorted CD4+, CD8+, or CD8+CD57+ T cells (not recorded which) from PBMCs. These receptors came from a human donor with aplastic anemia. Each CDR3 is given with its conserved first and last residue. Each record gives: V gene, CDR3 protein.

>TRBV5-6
CASSLERAGEDGYTF
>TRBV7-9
CASSLAGGPATEQF
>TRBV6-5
CASRQPRTEQGEAFF
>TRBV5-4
CASSLTVAGELFF
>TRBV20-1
CSASHVGGANLQFF
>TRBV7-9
CASSRVQRTLNDQQYF
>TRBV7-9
CASSASTSGYSF
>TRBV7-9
CASSLDFFWVGNTQYF
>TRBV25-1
CASSRGNTEAFF
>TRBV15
CATSRDYGVGYGYTF
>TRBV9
CASSNPGRAQPGELFF
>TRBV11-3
CASSLRSGGAYEQYF
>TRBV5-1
CASSDYSINTQYF
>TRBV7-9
CASSLAGSYGANVLFF
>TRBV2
CASSVATGAGTKYF
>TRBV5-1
CASSLAVSLQGANEQYF
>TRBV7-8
CASSAGRDTDTQYF
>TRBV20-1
CSARDSTGTGHRSNQPQHF
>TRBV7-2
CASSRARDHDTQYF
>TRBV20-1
CSARDSDKEDEKLFF
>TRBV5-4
CASSFTSTQPQHF
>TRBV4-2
CASSPNRGQGTEAFF
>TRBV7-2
CASSLGRAGGQDQQFF
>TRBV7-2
CASSLDWTGNSEAFF
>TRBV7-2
CASSLAGGALYGYYTF
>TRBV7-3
CASSAGWGETQYF
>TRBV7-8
CASSFPGGPDTQDQFF
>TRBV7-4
CASSVLGGLAQAPQFF
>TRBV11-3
CASSTDEEGLVYGYTF
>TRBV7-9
CASSLAWGYEDNLYF
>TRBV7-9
CASSHPYSHTLGMQFF
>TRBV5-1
CASSFGTYGRSDEQFF
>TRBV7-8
CASSELEPLLYEYYF
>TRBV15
CATSCGGGAYAQYF
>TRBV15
CASRNRGSLGEQFF
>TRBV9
CASRDGGRDTTQF
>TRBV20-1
CSARDRATSNNEQFF
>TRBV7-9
CADEGAAYQETQDF
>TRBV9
CASSVGDRQGGNKYF
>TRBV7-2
CASSMDWTNEQFF
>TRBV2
CASSDGGTDTQHF
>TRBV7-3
CASSLRPISYQQSF
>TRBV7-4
CASSVVDSPNSPHHF
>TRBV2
CASSVEGSFNQPHHF
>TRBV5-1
CASSLLADSGRAFF
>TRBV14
CASSKDRRGVFSSYNEQFF
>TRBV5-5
CASSLARTGGLEQYF
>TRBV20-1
CSAWSRPGANVLTF
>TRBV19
CASSPAGQVYEQYF
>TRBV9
CASSVEPARNQPPFF
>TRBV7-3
CATRIPGGTHTQYF
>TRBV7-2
CASSPGAGTGNYDFF
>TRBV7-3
CASSTARGHSSEHYF
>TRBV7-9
CASSHWDSHDTQYF
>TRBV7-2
CASSLGGGGYNSPLRF
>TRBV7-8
CASSLAGGNDTQYF
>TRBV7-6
CASSLAAAPYNEQLTF
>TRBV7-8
CASSFNRGGDYGYTF
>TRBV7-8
CASSLAGTKISGYTF